This record concerns one TCR beta chain sequence. This specimen comes from a study of blood T cell repertoires in COVID-19. Study at large: Acute-phase and convalescent COVID-19 samples originated in the United States, Italy and Spain.

Original processing methods: Reference gene primer amplification in the assay estimated nucleated cell counts. The protocol was immunoSEQ multiplex PCR, while the TCRdb copy is restricted to in-frame clones and leaves out a portion. V, J and clone size were drawn from that table, and D and trimming were deduced from the DNA. Altogether 100,000 to 150,000 clones are present, about 86% being singletons, with the ten largest covering about 2.5%. V was clipped by 5 bases and J by 2 bases; unmatched bases: 6. Germline loops: CDR1 SEHNR, CDR2 FQNEAQ (reference sequence). This CDR3 has 15 amino acids. This study enrolled people aged 18 to 89 from about two dozen US geographic areas. Grouping used clinical history reported by participants in a survey and questionnaire.

The TCR was taken from a woman aged 50 to 65 who had recovered from COVID-19. Source material: PBMCs or T cells enriched from blood (not recorded which). The chain has TRBV7-9 and TRBJ2-7; 10 bases line up with TRBD1. CDR3 DNA: TGTGCCAGCAGCAACGGACAGGGGGAAACCTACGAGCAGTACTTC. The encoded protein is CASSNGQGETYEQYF.